The rows below give T cell receptor beta chains drawn from one sample of a study of blood T cells in healthy people across ages. TCRdb independently ran MiXCR on the 5' RACE reads; one entry per CDR3 protein. This table has 600,000 or so distinct CDR3 sequences, less than 35% appearing once. The sequenced sample was blood. The receptors shown here come from a woman of 80 years or more in good health. The CDR3 runs from the conserved cysteine through the conserved F or W. D genes are given only for firm matches. Clone size appears in some rows only: once, few, many, or a class for an expanded clone.

j_call d_call clone_size v_call cdr3_aa cdr3_nt
TRBJ2-7 - - TRBV5-1 CASGSGSAYEQYF TGCGCCAGCGGCTCCGGATCCGCCTACGAGCAGTACTTC
TRBJ2-7 - - TRBV28 CASSPRSSYNEQYF TGTGCCAGCAGTCCTCGGAGCTCCTACAATGAGCAGTACTTC
TRBJ2-7 TRBD2 many TRBV20-1 CSALAGGYEQYF TGCAGTGCGTTAGCGGGGGGCTACGAGCAGTACTTC
TRBJ2-1 TRBD2 - TRBV5-1 CASSLEVSGGNLGEQFF TGCGCCAGCAGCTTGGAGGTTAGCGGGGGAAATCTAGGCGAGCAGTTCTTC
TRBJ1-1 - many TRBV6-2/TRBV6-3 CASSLGLITGNTEAFF TGTGCCAGCAGTCTCGGCCTGATAACAGGGAACACTGAAGCTTTCTTT
TRBJ2-5 - many TRBV12-3/TRBV12-4 CASSFENRLRQETQYF TGTGCCAGCAGTTTTGAGAACAGGCTACGACAAGAGACCCAGTACTTC
TRBJ1-1 TRBD1 many TRBV28 CALLGQGAARGTEAFF TGTGCCTTACTGGGACAGGGGGCGGCCCGGGGCACTGAAGCTTTCTTT
TRBJ2-3 TRBD2 - TRBV3-1 CASSPLGLAGTDTQYF TGTGCCAGCAGCCCCTTGGGACTAGCGGGAACAGATACGCAGTATTTT
TRBJ2-1 TRBD1 many TRBV3-1 CASSQDRVYNEQFF TGTGCCAGCAGCCAGGACAGGGTATACAATGAGCAGTTCTTC
TRBJ1-4 TRBD1 - TRBV27 CASSSHRDRTSTNEKLFF TGTGCCAGCAGTTCCCACCGGGACAGGACCTCAACTAATGAAAAACTGTTTTTT
TRBJ2-5 - - TRBV5-1 CASSLARYDEQYF TGCGCCAGCAGCTTGGCCAGATACGATGAGCAGTACTTC
TRBJ1-2 TRBD1 many TRBV5-1 CASSYAGQGTGYTF TGCGCCAGCAGCTACGCGGGACAGGGGACCGGCTACACCTTC
TRBJ2-7 - - TRBV9 CASSVGRGTYEQYF TGTGCCAGCAGCGTAGGCAGGGGGACTTACGAGCAGTACTTC
TRBJ2-6 - many TRBV11-2 CASSLVLGVPGANVLTF TGTGCCAGCAGCTTAGTCCTTGGGGTCCCTGGGGCCAACGTCCTGACTTTC
TRBJ2-1 TRBD1 - TRBV7-9 CASQGQGEFQQFF TGTGCCAGCCAGGGACAGGGGGAATTCCAGCAGTTCTTC
TRBJ2-6 - many TRBV3-1 CASSQVGRGPGANVLTF TGTGCCAGCAGCCAAGTGGGTCGGGGACCTGGGGCCAACGTCCTGACTTTC
TRBJ1-2 TRBD1 many TRBV6-2/TRBV6-3 CASRPGQGLSNYGYTF TGTGCCAGCAGGCCGGGACAGGGGTTGTCCAACTATGGCTACACCTTC
TRBJ2-1 - many TRBV9 CASSLTGMQGEQFF TGTGCCAGCAGCCTCACAGGGATGCAAGGTGAGCAGTTCTTC
TRBJ2-2 - - TRBV7-9 CASSSAGNTGELFF TGTGCCAGCAGCTCAGCAGGGAACACCGGGGAGCTGTTTTTT
TRBJ2-7 - - TRBV7-9 CASSATTRTRSYEQYF TGTGCCAGCAGCGCTACAACTAGGACCAGATCCTACGAGCAGTACTTC
TRBJ2-3 - many TRBV5-1 CASRGEDTQYF TGCGCCAGCAGGGGGGAAGATACGCAGTATTTT
TRBJ2-3 - many TRBV6-2/TRBV6-3 CASSSSQGGTQYF TGTGCCAGCAGTTCGTCGCAGGGGGGTACGCAGTATTTT
TRBJ2-5 - many TRBV20-1 CSARGSGPSETQYF TGCAGTGCTAGAGGTTCAGGGCCGTCGGAGACCCAGTACTTC
TRBJ1-3 - many TRBV7-8 CASSSGTGYSSGNTIYF TGTGCCAGCAGCAGCGGGACGGGTTATAGCTCTGGAAACACCATATATTTT